These 19 T cell receptor beta chains came from one sample sequenced in a study of T cells in Graves' hyperthyroidism and ophthalmopathy. Amplification of TCR beta CDR3 regions was performed using RNA transcripts as template. TCR CDR3 regions were first amplified by RT-PCR with HTBI primers. TCRdb processed the multiplex PCR reads anew with MiXCR; each CDR3 protein has one entry. Of around 200,000 distinct CDR3 sequences in the sample, about 18% are singletons; the top ten hold under 35%. The sample comprised blood. The receptors were sampled from a woman in her forties or fifties with Graves' hyperthyroidism.

This clonotype was observed a handful of times. In DNA form, the CDR3 reads TGTGCCAGCAGCTTAGAGGGGGCCATCCTCACCGGGGAGCTGTTTTTT. Its translation is CASSLEGAILTGELFF. This chain connects TRBV7-2 to TRBJ2-2, with 7 positions matching TRBD1. Looked up from germline, CDR1 is SGHTA and CDR2 is FQGNSA. Trimming cost V 1 base and J 4 bases; bases outside gene matches: 6. The length of the CDR3 is 16 residues.

The chain has TRBV28 and TRBJ2-1; 9 bases are shared with TRBD1. Losses at the gene ends were 5 bases for V and 8 bases for J; bases not matched to a gene: 13. Germline V CDR1 and CDR2: MDHEN, SYDVKM. The CDR3 is made up of 16 amino acids. Here the CDR3 reads CASSDTTGGISDEQFF. CDR3 coding DNA: TGTGCCAGCAGTGACACGACAGGGGGTATATCTGATGAGCAGTTCTTC.

The V call is TRBV7-9, the J call TRBJ2-2; TRBD2 might be the D (5 bases). The CDR3 sequence is 16 residues long. Germline V CDR1 and CDR2: SEHNR, FQNEAQ (reference sequence). Trimming shortened V by 2 bases and J by 5 bases, and 15 bases separated the two germline ends. In DNA, the CDR3 is TGTGCCAGCAGCTTATGGGTTGTCGGGGATACCGGGGAGCTGTTTTTT. Its protein is CASSLWVVGDTGELFF. Combining the CDR3 with reference TRBV7-9 and TRBJ2-2 gives the whole variable domain DTGVSQNPRHKITKRGQNVTFRCDPISEHNRLYWYRQTLGQGPEFLTYFQNEAQLEKSRLLSDRFSAERPKGSFSTLEIQRTEQGDSAMYLCASSLWVVGDTGELFFGEGSRLTVL.

This clonotype occurred many times. The gene calls are TRBV10-3 and TRBJ2-5; 12 bases agree with TRBD2. The germline gives CDR1 ENHRY, CDR2 SYGVKD. The CDR3 is 16 residues long. V was clipped by 0 bases and J by 6 bases; unmatched bases: 5. The chain's CDR3 is CAISESASGGVQTQYF. The CDR3 region has the DNA TGTGCCATCAGTGAGTCTGCTAGCGGGGGGGTTCAGACCCAGTACTTC.

The V gene is TRBV7-6, the J gene TRBJ2-7; possible D gene TRBD1, 6 bases. Trimming stripped 0 bases from V and 4 bases from J, with 13 bases between. Germline values: CDR1 SGHVS, CDR2 FNYEAQ. CDR3 length: 15 amino acids. The CDR3 bases are TGTGCCAGCAGCTTAGCGCCCGGACAGCGTTACGAGCAGTACTTC. This encodes CASSLAPGQRYEQYF.

This clonotype was counted at least ten times. CDR3 coding DNA: TGTGCCAGTAGTTTTTCCGGATACCAAGAGACCCAGTACTTC. Translated, it gives CASSFSGYQETQYF. The chain employs TRBV19 and TRBJ2-5, with no clear D. V gave up 5 bases and J gave up 0 bases, with 10 bases separating them. CDR1 is LNHDA, CDR2 SQIVND, per germline (reference sequence). The CDR3 extends over 14 amino acids.

This clonotype was observed many times. The chain's CDR3 is CASSLGGEGVQPQHF. The CDR3 DNA reads TGTGCCAGCAGCTTAGGAGGGGAGGGGGTTCAGCCCCAGCATTTT. The chain links TRBV7-2 to TRBJ1-5; tentatively, D is TRBD1 (6 bases). Germline V gene sequence: CDR1 SGHTA, CDR2 FQGNSA. The germline V and J ends were trimmed by 1 base and 6 bases, with 13 bases remaining between them. CDR3 length: 15 residues. Looking up the rest from reference TRBV7-2 and TRBJ1-5 gives the full variable domain: GAGVSQSPSNKVTEKGKDVELRCDPISGHTALYWYRQSLGQGLEFLIYFQGNSAPDKSGLPSDRFSAERTGGSVSTLTIQRTQQEDSAVYLCASSLGGEGVQPQHFGDGTRLSIL.

Ten or more counts support this clonotype. The V and J genes are TRBV28 and TRBJ1-2, with TRBD1 identical over 8 bases. Germline V gene sequence: CDR1 MDHEN, CDR2 SYDVKM. The CDR3 consists of 14 residues. Trimming cost V 6 bases and J 8 bases; bases outside gene matches: 11. CDR3 amino acids: CASRKDRGRGGYTF. As DNA, the CDR3 is TGTGCCAGCAGAAAAGACAGGGGCAGAGGGGGCTACACCTTC.

A few counts support this clonotype. The genes are TRBV14 and TRBJ2-1, with D tentatively TRBD1 (5 bases). Germline V CDR1 and CDR2: SGHDN, FVKESK. The CDR3 covers 14 residues. Deletions cut 4 bases from V and 2 bases from J, with 9 bases between. The CDR3 DNA sequence: TGTGCCAGCAGCCTACGACAGACCTACAATGAGCAGTTCTTC. It translates to CASSLRQTYNEQFF.

This clonotype was observed many times. The rearrangement joins TRBV11-2 to TRBJ2-7; D remains ambiguous. Between the trimmed V and J ends, which lost 4 bases and 2 bases, there was a span of 6 bases. Germline assignment: CDR1 SGHAT and CDR2 FQNNGV. The CDR3 is 12 residues long. The CDR3 here is CASSSDPYEQYF. In DNA, the CDR3 is TGTGCCAGCAGCTCCGATCCCTACGAGCAGTACTTC.

This clonotype was seen at least ten times. This sequence joins TRBV15 and TRBJ1-5; D perhaps matches TRBD1 (5 bases). Germline V gives CDR1 LNHNV, CDR2 YYDKDF (reference sequence). The ends were cut back, 6 bases at V and 2 bases at J, with 14 bases in the middle. The CDR3 totals 15 residues. The CDR3 loop is CATSRRGGGNQPQHF. CDR3 DNA: TGTGCCACCAGTCGGCGCGGGGGAGGCAATCAGCCCCAGCATTTT.

About this clonotype: This may stem from a read error, because a much larger clone lies one nucleotide away. The rearrangement links TRBV3-1 to TRBJ1-5; tentative D call: TRBD1 (5 bases). V lost 4 bases, J lost 4 bases, and 11 bases lay in between. The CDR3 loop spans 14 amino acids. Germline V gives CDR1 LGHDT, CDR2 YNNKEL (reference sequence). The CDR3 sequence is CASSRNRLNQPQHF. Written as DNA, the CDR3 is TGTGCCAGCAGCCGGAACAGGCTAAATCAGCCCCAGCATTTT.

The sample holds many counts of this clonotype. V usage is TRBV9 and J usage is TRBJ1-2, with 9 bases that match TRBD1. In germline, CDR1 is SGDLS, CDR2 YYNGEE. The CDR3 contains 15 residues. V lost 4 bases and J lost 4; bases outside the gene matches: 8. CDR3: CASSTSLDRGYGYTF. The CDR3 nucleotides are TGTGCCAGCAGCACCTCCTTGGACAGGGGCTATGGCTACACCTTC.

This clonotype was seen only a few times. This may be a read error: a much more frequent sequence differs by one nucleotide. The rearrangement uses TRBV13 and TRBJ2-1; tentatively, D is TRBD1 or TRBD2 (5 bases each). Germline CDR1 PRHDT, CDR2 FYEKMQ (reference sequence). The CDR3 sequence is 16 residues long. V dropped 5 bases and J dropped 5 bases, with 19 bases sitting between them. This chain's CDR3 is CASSLRGVKSHNEQFF. Written as DNA, the CDR3 is TGTGCCAGCAGCCTTCGAGGGGTTAAGTCCCACAATGAGCAGTTCTTC.

The V call is TRBV4-2, the J call TRBJ1-1; D is undetermined. Between the trimmed V and J ends, which lost 0 bases and 7 bases, there was a span of 9 bases. The CDR3 loop spans 13 amino acids. CDR1 and CDR2 (germline): LGHNA, YNFKEQ. CDR3 DNA sequence: TGTGCCAGCAGCCAAGAGCGCAGAAATGAAGCTTTCTTT. Translation gives CASSQERRNEAFF.

This clonotype turned up a few times. At one boundary the junction diverges from the germline segment, which might be a read error. The gene calls are TRBV10-2 and TRBJ1-2, with TRBD1 matching over 8 bases. This CDR3 contains 16 residues. Germline CDR1 and CDR2: WSHSY and SAAADI. The CDR3 here is CASSDPGGWEEYDYTF. CDR3 nucleotides: TGCGCCAGCAGTGACCCAGGGGGCTGGGAGGAGTATGACTACACCTTC.

This clonotype was picked up many times. The chain employs TRBV7-9 and TRBJ2-5, with a tentative D call TRBD2 (6 bases). V gave up 5 bases and J gave up 0 bases, with 16 bases separating them. Germline V gene sequence: CDR1 SEHNR, CDR2 FQNEAQ (reference sequence). The CDR3 runs 16 residues. CDR3 sequence reads: CASSLLGRGNQETQYF. CDR3 DNA: TGTGCCAGCAGCCTCCTCGGGCGGGGAAACCAAGAGACCCAGTACTTC.

This clonotype was seen at least ten times. The chain carries TRBV2 and TRBJ2-1; a weak D match, TRBD1 (6 bases). This CDR3 is built from 15 residues. Per the germline V gene, CDR1 is SNHLY and CDR2 is FYNNEI. The V gene lost 8 bases and the J gene lost 0 bases, with 14 bases spanning the gap. The DNA for the CDR3 is TGTGCCAGCTCCACCCAGGGGACCTCCTACAATGAGCAGTTCTTC. The encoded protein is CASSTQGTSYNEQFF.

This clonotype appeared a few times. As DNA, the CDR3 is TGTGCCAGCAGCGCCTTCGGAACCGGGGAGCTGTTTTTT. Translation gives CASSAFGTGELFF. The rearrangement uses TRBV6-4 and TRBJ2-2; D gene uncertain. V shed 6 bases and J shed 5 bases, with 10 bases lying between them. Looked up from germline, CDR1 is MRHNA and CDR2 is SNTAGT. This CDR3 spans 13 amino acids.